The T cell receptor beta chain under discussion was sequenced for a study of PD-1 blockade in classical Hodgkin lymphoma. Here immunoSEQ multiplex PCR was the method, and the copy in TCRdb shows in-frame clones only, minus some. The data contain about 30,000 clones, 90% to 95% of them singletons. V was shortened by 1 base and J by 1 base, with 22 bases between the two germline ends. The CDR3 consists of 19 residues. From germline, CDR1 is LNHNV and CDR2 YYDKDF (reference sequence). Specified time point: newly diagnosed, previously untreated cHL patient sample. Material for sequencing was peripheral blood mononuclear cells (PBMCs). The chain combines TRBV15 with TRBJ2-5, with a tentative D call TRBD1 (6 bases). The TCR was taken from a human donor with classical Hodgkin lymphoma. The CDR3 loop reads CATSRVPGTLQGPQETQYF. As DNA, the CDR3 is TGTGCCACCAGCAGAGTCCCGGGGACACTTCAAGGACCCCAAGAGACCCAGTACTTC. Filled out from reference TRBV15 and TRBJ2-5, the complete variable domain reads DAMVIQNPRYQVTQFGKPVTLSCSQTLNHNVMYWYQQKSSQAPKLLFHYYDKDFNNEADTPDNFQSRRPNTSFCFLDIRSPGLGDTAMYLCATSRVPGTLQGPQETQYFGPGTRLLVL.